This TCR beta chain was recovered during a study of cytomegalovirus exposure and HLA in healthy donors. Broader study findings: A later analysis showed that HLA-associated TCR beta chains had undergone more clonal expansion than equally common others. Segments of the TCR beta V type were, in most cases, productive about 87% or about 30% of the time in an earlier analysis. Researchers reported from a later analysis that most CMV-associated TCR beta chains appeared HLA-restricted.

This CDR3 contains 13 residues. Germline-derived CDR1 and CDR2 are SQVTM and ANQGSEA. V was cut by 5 bases and J by 10 bases, with 20 bases left in between. As for this clone: No antigen is known for it.

Primers included in the PCR were 60 Vbeta and 13 Jbeta primers. Libraries were prepared by immunoSEQ multiplex PCR; TCRdb keeps only in-frame clonotypes and omits some of them. The sample yields 150,000 to 200,000 clones, around four fifths seen once. At sampling all donors were nominally healthy, likely with unrecorded immune exposures. Source material: PBMCs. The chain carries TRBV29-1 and TRBJ1-1; D remains unclear. The source of this sequence is a man aged 50 to 60 in good health and CMV-seropositive. CDR3 in DNA: TGCAGCGTTCTGGGGTACCACACGGAGGGAGCTTTCTTT. Residues: CSVLGYHTEGAFF. The full variable domain, completed using reference TRBV29-1 and TRBJ1-1, is SAVISQKPSRDICQRGTSLTIQCQVDSQVTMMFWYRQQPGQSLTLIATANQGSEATYESGFVIDKFPISRPNLTFSTLTVSNMSPEDSSIYLCSVLGYHTEGAFFGQGTRLTVV.